This is a list of T cell receptor beta chains from one sample in a study of shared clonotypes between healthy human individuals. Data came from immunoSEQ multiplex PCR; TCRdb stores just in-frame clones and leaves some out. The repertoire holds some 2,400,000 clones, around 95% seen once, with around 0.13% in the top ten. Sequencing was performed on naive CD4+ T cells sorted from blood. These receptor sequences come from a man younger than 35 in good health. Each CDR3 is given with its conserved first and last residue. A D gene is named only where the DNA matches it firmly. Clone size, where shown, is once, few, many, or a class for clones that have expanded.

clone size | J gene | D gene | V gene | CDR3 DNA | CDR3 protein
NA | TRBJ2-2 | TRBD2 | TRBV9 | TGTGCCAGCAGCGTAGGAGCGGGGGTGAACACCGGGGAGTTGTTTTTT | CASSVGAGVNTGELFF
once | TRBJ2-3 | TRBD2 | TRBV4-1 | TGCGCCAGCAGCCAAGGGAGGGACTATGTAACGCAGTATTTT | CASSQGRDYVTQYF
NA | TRBJ2-3 | NA | TRBV14 | TGTGCCAGCAGCCAAGAACAGCAAACAGATACGCAGTATTTT | CASSQEQQTDTQYF
NA | TRBJ2-7 | NA | TRBV6-6 | TGTGCCAGCAGACCGGCCAGCTCCTACGAGCAGTACTTC | CASRPASSYEQYF
NA | TRBJ1-5 | NA | TRBV6-1 | TGTGCCAGCAGTGTGCCAGGGGTTACTAGCAATCAGCCCCAGCATTTT | CASSVPGVTSNQPQHF
NA | TRBJ2-3 | NA | TRBV29-1 | TGCAGCGTTGCACCGGGCCGAGATACGCAGTATTTT | CSVAPGRDTQYF
NA | TRBJ2-2 | NA | TRBV5-6 | TGTGCCAGCAGCCTGTGGAGAGCCACCGGGGAGCTGTTTTTT | CASSLWRATGELFF
NA | TRBJ2-7 | NA | TRBV25-1 | TGTGCCAGCGGCCAGGGGACTGAGCAGTACTTC | CASGQGTEQYF
NA | TRBJ1-1 | NA | TRBV6-5 | TGTGCCAGCGTAGACCCCCAGCGGCTTGAAGCTTTCTTT | CASVDPQRLEAFF
once | TRBJ1-2 | NA | TRBV2 | TGTGCCAGCAGTTTGGGTGGGTCAAACTATGGCTACACCTTC | CASSLGGSNYGYTF
NA | TRBJ2-1 | TRBD1 | TRBV9 | TGTGCCAGCAGCGCACCGGACAGGGTTTCGGCCAATGAGCAGTTCTTC | CASSAPDRVSANEQFF
NA | TRBJ2-7 | TRBD1 | TRBV10-3 | TGTGCCATCAGTAATGGGACAGGGGGTTTCTACGAGCAGTACTTC | CAISNGTGGFYEQYF
NA | TRBJ1-1 | NA | TRBV21-1 | TGTGCCAGCAGCAAGAACTTGAACACTGAAGCTTTCTTT | CASSKNLNTEAFF
NA | TRBJ2-1 | TRBD2 | TRBV27 | TGTGCCAGCAGTTTTGCCGGGAGGGGGGTCAATGAGCAGTTCTTC | CASSFAGRGVNEQFF
NA | TRBJ2-5 | NA | TRBV2 | TGTGCCAGCATTATTGGAGGGGGAAAGACCCAGTACTTC | CASIIGGGKTQYF
NA | TRBJ2-5 | NA | TRBV25-1 | TGTGCCAGCGGTCAAGGCGCAGGGACCCAGTACTTC | CASGQGAGTQYF
NA | TRBJ2-7 | NA | TRBV5-4 | TGTGCCAGCAGCTCCCCTGAGGACCACGAGCAGTACTTC | CASSSPEDHEQYF
NA | TRBJ2-1 | TRBD2 | TRBV7-2 | TGTGCCAGCAGCTTAGCGGCGGGAGTTCACTACAATGAGCAGTTCTTC | CASSLAAGVHYNEQFF
NA | TRBJ1-4 | TRBD1 | TRBV7-2 | TGTGCCAGCAGCTTTGACAGGGGGGTAGGGGAAAAACTGTTTTTT | CASSFDRGVGEKLFF
NA | TRBJ2-1 | NA | TRBV7-2 | TGTGCCAGCAGCTTGGGGCAGGGGGGCAATGAGCAGTTCTTC | CASSLGQGGNEQFF
NA | TRBJ2-2 | NA | TRBV18 | TGTGCCAGCTCACCCTCCTCCGGTGGCACCGGGGAGCTGTTTTTT | CASSPSSGGTGELFF
NA | TRBJ2-7 | TRBD1 | TRBV6-5 | TGTGCCAGCAGTTCCGGGACAGGCATCTACGAGCAGTACTTC | CASSSGTGIYEQYF
NA | TRBJ2-1 | TRBD2 | TRBV9 | TGTGCCAGCAGCGCAGCTAGCGGGTCCTACAATGAGCAGTTCTTC | CASSAASGSYNEQFF
NA | TRBJ2-7 | TRBD1 | TRBV28 | TGTGCCAGCAGTTCGCGACAGGGCGGCAGGTACGAGCAGTACTTC | CASSSRQGGRYEQYF
NA | TRBJ2-7 | NA | TRBV11-2 | TGTGCCAGCAGCTCAGGGACCAGGTACTACGAGCAGTACTTC | CASSSGTRYYEQYF
once | TRBJ1-4 | NA | TRBV18 | TGTGCCAGCTCACAACAGGGTACAACTAATGAAAAACTGTTTTTT | CASSQQGTTNEKLFF
NA | TRBJ2-7 | TRBD2 | TRBV10-3 | TGTGCCATCACCGAAGGAGCGGGGAGTTACGAGCAGTACTTC | CAITEGAGSYEQYF
NA | TRBJ1-3 | NA | TRBV28 | TGTGCCAGCAGTTTATACGGGGGGGGAGCTGGAAACACCATATATTTT | CASSLYGGGAGNTIYF
NA | TRBJ2-5 | TRBD1 | TRBV10-3 | TGTGCCATCAGTCGAACGGGACAGGGACAAGAGACCCAGTACTTC | CAISRTGQGQETQYF
once | TRBJ1-2 | TRBD1 | TRBV6-5 | TGTGCCAGCAGTTACACTGGACAGGGGAACTATGGCTACACCTTC | CASSYTGQGNYGYTF
NA | TRBJ1-4 | TRBD1 | TRBV10-2 | TGCGCCAGCAGTTTCAGGGGGGGATCTAATGAAAAACTGTTTTTT | CASSFRGGSNEKLFF
NA | TRBJ2-5 | NA | TRBV30 | TGTGCCTGGAGTGTAGGTTACAGCCAAGAGACCCAGTACTTC | CAWSVGYSQETQYF
NA | TRBJ2-5 | TRBD2 | TRBV30 | TGTGCCAGAGCGGGGGTGGGGGAGACCCAGTACTTC | CARAGVGETQYF
NA | TRBJ1-5 | NA | TRBV4-1 | TGCGCCAGCAGCCAACAGGGGTCCAATCAGCCCCAGCATTTT | CASSQQGSNQPQHF
NA | TRBJ2-7 | TRBD1 | TRBV6-5 | TGTGCCAGCAGCTCGCGGACAGGGGAAAACGAGCAGTACTTC | CASSSRTGENEQYF
NA | TRBJ2-1 | NA | TRBV6-6 | TGTGCCAGCAGTTACTCTGCCGTGCAGCAGTTCTTC | CASSYSAVQQFF
NA | TRBJ1-1 | TRBD1 | TRBV5-6 | TGTGCCAGCTCCGGGACAGGGGCTGAAGCTTTCTTT | CASSGTGAEAFF
once | TRBJ2-3 | NA | TRBV12-5 | TGTGCTAGTGGTCGCTCGGGACGCGGAGCAGATACGCAGTATTTT | CASGRSGRGADTQYF
NA | TRBJ1-6 | TRBD1 | TRBV6-6 | TGTGCCAGCAGCCTCGGGACAGGGAGTAGTTCACCCCTCCACTTT | CASSLGTGSSSPLHF
NA | TRBJ1-1 | NA | TRBV5-1 | TGCGCCAGCAGATTCGCAGGGGCCACTGAAGCTTTCTTT | CASRFAGATEAFF